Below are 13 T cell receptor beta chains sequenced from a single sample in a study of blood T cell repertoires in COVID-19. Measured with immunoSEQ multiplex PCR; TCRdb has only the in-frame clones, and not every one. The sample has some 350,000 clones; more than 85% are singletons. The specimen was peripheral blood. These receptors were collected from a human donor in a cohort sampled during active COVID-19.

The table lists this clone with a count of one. DNA of the CDR3: TGTGCCAGCAGTGAAGCGCATGGGGGGGCGATCTATGGCTACACCTTC. Translation: CASSEAHGGAIYGYTF. This chain uses TRBV2 with TRBJ1-2; a weak D match, TRBD1 (6 bases). Germline CDR1 SNHLY, CDR2 FYNNEI. The CDR3 is 16 amino acids. Deletions cut 0 bases from V and 4 bases from J, with 15 bases between.

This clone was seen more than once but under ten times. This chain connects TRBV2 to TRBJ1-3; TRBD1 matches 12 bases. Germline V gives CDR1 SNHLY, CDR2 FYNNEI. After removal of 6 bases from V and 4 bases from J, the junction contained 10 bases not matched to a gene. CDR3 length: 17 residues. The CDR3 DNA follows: TGTGCCAGCAGGAGGCGAGGGACAGGGGGCGAAGGAAACACCATATATTTT. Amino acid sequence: CASRRRGTGGEGNTIYF. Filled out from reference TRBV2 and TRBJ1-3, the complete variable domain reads EPEVTQTPSHQVTQMGQEVILRCVPISNHLYFYWYRQILGQKVEFLVSFYNNEISEKSEIFDDQFSVERPDGSNFTLKIRSTKLEDSAMYFCASRRRGTGGEGNTIYFGEGSWLTVV.

The CDR3 loop is CASSRGQSDEKLFF. As DNA, the CDR3 is TGTGCCAGCTCACGGGGACAGTCGGATGAAAAACTGTTTTTT. The V call is TRBV18, the J call TRBJ1-4, with 7 positions matching TRBD1. V lost 4 bases and J lost 6; bases outside the gene matches: 5. The CDR3 contains 14 residues. The germline V gene has CDR1 KGHSH and CDR2 LQKENI. Supplemented by reference TRBV18 and TRBJ1-4, the full variable domain reads NAGVMQNPRHLVRRRGQEARLRCSPMKGHSHVYWYRQLPEEGLKFMVYLQKENIIDESGMPKERFSAEFPKEGPSILRIQQVVRGDSAAYFCASSRGQSDEKLFFGSGTQLSVL.

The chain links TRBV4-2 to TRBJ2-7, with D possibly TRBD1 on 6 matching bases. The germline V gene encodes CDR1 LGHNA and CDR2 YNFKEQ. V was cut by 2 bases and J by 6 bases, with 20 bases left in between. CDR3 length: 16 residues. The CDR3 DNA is TGTGCCAGCAGCCAAAGCTCTATTTCCTCAGGGGTCGAGCAGTACTTC. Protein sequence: CASSQSSISSGVEQYF.

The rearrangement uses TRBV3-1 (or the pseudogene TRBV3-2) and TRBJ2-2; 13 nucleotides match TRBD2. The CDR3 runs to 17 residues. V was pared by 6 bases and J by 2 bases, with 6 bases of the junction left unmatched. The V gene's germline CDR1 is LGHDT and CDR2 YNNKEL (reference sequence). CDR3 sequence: CASRLLAGGTNTGELFF. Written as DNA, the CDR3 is TGTGCCAGCAGACTACTAGCGGGGGGGACTAACACCGGGGAGCTGTTTTTT.

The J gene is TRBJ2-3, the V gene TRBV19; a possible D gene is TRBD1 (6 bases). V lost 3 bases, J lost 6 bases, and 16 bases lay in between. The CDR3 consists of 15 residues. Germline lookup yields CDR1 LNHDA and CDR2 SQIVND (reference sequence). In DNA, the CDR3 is TGTGCCAGTAGTATTGCGACAGGTCCAGTGGATACGCAGTATTTT. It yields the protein CASSIATGPVDTQYF.

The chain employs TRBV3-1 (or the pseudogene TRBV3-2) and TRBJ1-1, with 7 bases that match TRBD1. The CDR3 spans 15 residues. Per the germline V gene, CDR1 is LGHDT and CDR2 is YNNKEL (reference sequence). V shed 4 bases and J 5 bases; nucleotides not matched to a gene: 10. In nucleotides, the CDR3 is TGTGCCAGCAGCCCAGGGGACAGAAGGTGGACTGAAGCTTTCTTT. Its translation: CASSPGDRRWTEAFF.

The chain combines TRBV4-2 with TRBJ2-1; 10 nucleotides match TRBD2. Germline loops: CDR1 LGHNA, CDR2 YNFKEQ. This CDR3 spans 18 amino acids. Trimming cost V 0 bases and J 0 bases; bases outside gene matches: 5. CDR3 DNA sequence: TGTGCCAGCAGCCAAGAAGGAAGCGGGGGGGCCTCCTACAATGAGCAGTTCTTC. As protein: CASSQEGSGGASYNEQFF.

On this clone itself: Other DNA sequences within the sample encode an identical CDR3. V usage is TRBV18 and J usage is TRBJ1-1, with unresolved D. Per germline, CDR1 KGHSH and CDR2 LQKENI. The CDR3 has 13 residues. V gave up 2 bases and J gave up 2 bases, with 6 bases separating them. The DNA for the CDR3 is TGTGCCAGCTCACCATCGGGTAACACTGAAGCTTTCTTT. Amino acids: CASSPSGNTEAFF.

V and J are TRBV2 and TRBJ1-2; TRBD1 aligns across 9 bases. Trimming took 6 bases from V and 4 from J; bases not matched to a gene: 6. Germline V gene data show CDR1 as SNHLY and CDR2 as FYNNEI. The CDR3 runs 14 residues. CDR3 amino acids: CASRQQGASYGYTF. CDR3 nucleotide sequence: TGTGCCAGCAGGCAACAGGGGGCCAGCTATGGCTACACCTTC.

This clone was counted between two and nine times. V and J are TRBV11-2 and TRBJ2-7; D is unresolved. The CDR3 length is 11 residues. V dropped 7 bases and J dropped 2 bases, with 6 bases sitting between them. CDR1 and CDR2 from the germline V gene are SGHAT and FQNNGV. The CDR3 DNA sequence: TGTGCCAGCACCTCCGCCTACGAGCAGTACTTC. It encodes CASTSAYEQYF. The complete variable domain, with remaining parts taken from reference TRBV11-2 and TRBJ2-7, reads EAGVAQSPRYKIIEKRQSVAFWCNPISGHATLYWYQQILGQGPKLLIQFQNNGVVDDSQLPKDRFSAERLKGVDSTLKIQPAKLEDSAVYLCASTSAYEQYFGPGTRLTVT.

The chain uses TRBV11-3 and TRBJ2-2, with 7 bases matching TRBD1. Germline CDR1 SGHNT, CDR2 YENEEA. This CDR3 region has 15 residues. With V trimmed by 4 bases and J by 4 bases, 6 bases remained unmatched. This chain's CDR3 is CASSSRQGPTGELFF. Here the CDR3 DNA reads TGTGCCAGCAGCTCCCGACAGGGTCCCACCGGGGAGCTGTTTTTT.

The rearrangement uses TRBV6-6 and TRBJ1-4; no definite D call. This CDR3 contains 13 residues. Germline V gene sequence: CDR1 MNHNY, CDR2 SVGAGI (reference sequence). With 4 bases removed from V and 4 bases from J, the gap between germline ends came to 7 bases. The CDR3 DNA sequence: TGTGCCAGCAGTTGGGCCGTTAATGAAAAACTGTTTTTT. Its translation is CASSWAVNEKLFF.